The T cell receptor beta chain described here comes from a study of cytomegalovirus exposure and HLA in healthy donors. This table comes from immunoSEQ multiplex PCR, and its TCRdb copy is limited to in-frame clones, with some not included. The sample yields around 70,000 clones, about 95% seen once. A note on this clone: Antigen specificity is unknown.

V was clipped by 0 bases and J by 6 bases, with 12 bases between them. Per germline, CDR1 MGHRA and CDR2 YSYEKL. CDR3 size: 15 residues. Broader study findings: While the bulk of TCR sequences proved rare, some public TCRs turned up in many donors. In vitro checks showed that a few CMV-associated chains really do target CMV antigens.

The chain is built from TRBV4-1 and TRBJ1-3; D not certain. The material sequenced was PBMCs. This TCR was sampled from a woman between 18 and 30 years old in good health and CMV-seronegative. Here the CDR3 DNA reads TGCGCCAGCAGCCAAGAGAGAACAGTCGCAAACACCATATATTTT. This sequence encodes CASSQERTVANTIYF.